This TCR beta chain was recorded in a study of OX40 agonist ivuxolimab in advanced cancers. Study summary: Ivuxolimab, an agonist antibody against OX40 (CD134), was given to patients. Three patients showed partial responses: one hepatocellular carcinoma and two cutaneous melanoma cases. Six ivuxolimab dose levels, 0.01 to 10 mg/kg, were given intravenously every 2 weeks.

This clone has a handful of counts. This CDR3 contains 16 residues. Germline CDR1 reads MNHNS; CDR2 reads SASEGT. The V end lost 3 bases, the J end lost 5 bases, and 19 bases lay between the germline ends. The protocol was immunoSEQ multiplex PCR, while the TCRdb copy is restricted to in-frame clones and leaves out a portion. The sample has approximately 61,000 clones, about 91% seen once; the top ten hold 1.5% to 2%. Peripheral blood came from all dose cohorts at three timepoints. V gene TRBV6-1 combines with J gene TRBJ1-1; D might be TRBD1 (6 bases). This specimen consisted of CD4+ or CD8+ T cells sorted from blood, obtained in a trial of the OX40 agonist ivuxolimab. This clonotype originated in an adult with an advanced solid tumor such as melanoma, head and neck, liver or kidney cancer. The CDR3 nucleotides are TGTGCCAGCAGTGAGACCACAGGGAGGAGGCGAACTGAAGCTTTCTTT. Encoded protein: CASSETTGRRRTEAFF.